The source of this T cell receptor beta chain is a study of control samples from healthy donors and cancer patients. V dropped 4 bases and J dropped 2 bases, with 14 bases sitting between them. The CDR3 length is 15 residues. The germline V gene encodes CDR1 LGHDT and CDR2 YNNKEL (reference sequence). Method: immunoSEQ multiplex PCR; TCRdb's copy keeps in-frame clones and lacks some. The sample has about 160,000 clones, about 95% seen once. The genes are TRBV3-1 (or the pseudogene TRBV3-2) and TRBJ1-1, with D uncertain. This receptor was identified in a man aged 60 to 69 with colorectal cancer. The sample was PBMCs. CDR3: CASSPSREGNTEAFF. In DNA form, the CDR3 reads TGTGCCAGCAGCCCCTCCCGGGAGGGCAACACTGAAGCTTTCTTT.